This TCR beta chain was sequenced during a study of monozygotic twins with inflammatory bowel disease. General study points: Patients with IBD had less TCRbeta diversity (inverse Simpson) than their healthy co-twins.

The CDR3 runs to 13 residues. Germline lookup yields CDR1 SNHLY and CDR2 FYNNEI. Researchers isolated total RNA from whole blood without sorting T cells. Across eight separate reactions for each sample, cDNA was made. Template-switch reactions added UMIs with a 6-nucleotide sample barcode. Reanalyzing the 5' RACE reads, TCRdb keeps one entry per CDR3 protein, without DNA. Here the sample table reports 200,000 to 250,000 distinct CDR3 sequences. About this clonotype itself: Its antigen is as yet unknown.

The sequence derives from a human donor with ulcerative colitis or Crohn's disease, or a healthy co-twin of an affected twin (not recorded which). Sequences were obtained from blood. The J gene is TRBJ2-7, the V gene TRBV2. The CDR3 sequence is CASTKAGVFEQYF.